The 17 T cell receptor beta chains below were found in one sample sequenced in a study of Ad26.COV2.S vaccination and SARS-CoV-2 variants. Treatment described: 15 to 20 received Ad26.COV2.S at low or high dose, single or two shots; several received placebo; per-sample allocation not given. Collection of the samples took place on day 63 after the first injection of vaccine or placebo. The data were produced by immunoSEQ multiplex PCR, yet TCRdb's version contains in-frame clones alone and is incomplete. The top ten hold approximately 1.7% of the sample, which has about 390,000 clones, roughly 90% seen once. Sequenced here: peripheral blood, sampled in a trial of Ad26.COV2.S vaccine versus placebo. Receptor source: a person between 18 and 60 years old who received the Ad26.COV2.S COVID-19 vaccine or a placebo.

J is TRBJ2-4 and V is TRBV7-9; D unclear. The germline gives CDR1 SEHNR, CDR2 FQNEAQ (reference sequence). The CDR3 runs to 17 residues. V gave up 5 bases and J gave up 0 bases, with 17 bases separating them. CDR3 in amino acids: CASSPRLLGLAKNIQYF. Written as DNA, the CDR3 is TGTGCCAGCAGCCCACGACTCCTGGGGTTAGCCAAAAACATTCAGTACTTC. The whole variable domain, remainder taken from reference TRBV7-9 and TRBJ2-4, is DTGVSQNPRHKITKRGQNVTFRCDPISEHNRLYWYRQTLGQGPEFLTYFQNEAQLEKSRLLSDRFSAERPKGSFSTLEIQRTEQGDSAMYLCASSPRLLGLAKNIQYFGAGTRLSVL.

The J gene is TRBJ2-5, the V gene TRBV5-1, with D perhaps TRBD1 or TRBD2 (6 bases each). CDR1 is SGHRS and CDR2 is YFSETQ in the germline V gene. This CDR3 comprises 14 residues. The V end lost 3 bases, the J end lost 2 bases, and 11 bases lay between the germline ends. CDR3 DNA sequence: TGCGCCAGCAGCTACGGGGGCCTGCAAGAGACCCAGTACTTC. Protein product: CASSYGGLQETQYF.

This sequence joins TRBV9 and TRBJ2-4; either TRBD1 or TRBD2 may supply D (6 bases each). V was pared by 7 bases and J by 3 bases, with 8 bases between. The CDR3 runs 12 residues. The germline gives CDR1 SGDLS, CDR2 YYNGEE. The CDR3 sequence is CASGGLKNIQYF. CDR3 bases: TGTGCCAGCGGGGGGCTCAAAAACATTCAGTACTTC. Full variable domain (rest looked up from reference TRBV9 and TRBJ2-4): DSGVTQTPKHLITATGQRVTLRCSPRSGDLSVYWYQQSLDQGLQFLIQYYNGEERAKGNILERFSAQQFPDLHSELNLSSLELGDSALYFCASGGLKNIQYFGAGTRLSVL.

The chain couples TRBV7-2 to TRBJ2-1; the D is unclear. This CDR3 spans 14 amino acids. Germline V gene lookup returns CDR1 SGHTA and CDR2 FQGNSA. V gave up 3 bases and J gave up 3 bases, with 9 bases separating them. This CDR3 reads CASSFPGYYNEQFF. The CDR3 DNA follows: TGTGCCAGCAGCTTCCCAGGCTACTACAATGAGCAGTTCTTC.

The chain combines TRBV18 with TRBJ1-2, with D possibly being TRBD1 (6 bases). This CDR3 has 13 residues. V lost 3 bases and J 7 bases, leaving 12 bases between the germline ends. Germline V lookup: CDR1 KGHSH, CDR2 LQKENI. CDR3 loop: CASSPAEGGGYTF. The DNA of the CDR3 is TGTGCCAGCTCACCGGCGGAGGGGGGTGGCTACACCTTC.

The rearrangement links TRBV18 to TRBJ2-3; 9 positions agree with TRBD2. Trimming took 2 bases from V and 1 from J; bases not matched to a gene: 4. The CDR3 extends over 16 amino acids. Germline assignment: CDR1 KGHSH and CDR2 LQKENI. In nucleotides, the CDR3 is TGTGCCAGCTCACCATTTCCTAGCGGGGGCACAGATACGCAGTATTTT. Translation gives CASSPFPSGGTDTQYF.

J is TRBJ1-1 and V is TRBV27; tentatively, D is TRBD1 (5 bases). The V and J ends lost 5 bases and 4 bases respectively, with 17 bases between them. Germline loops: CDR1 MNHEY, CDR2 SMNVEV (reference sequence). CDR3 size: 15 residues. CDR3: CASSRGRALSTEAFF. The DNA for the CDR3 is TGTGCCAGCAGTCGGGGGAGGGCCTTAAGCACTGAAGCTTTCTTT.

In its sample, this clone was seen a few times. This chain connects TRBV27 to TRBJ2-1; a weak D match, TRBD1 (6 bases). The CDR3 has 13 amino acids. Germline values: CDR1 MNHEY, CDR2 SMNVEV (reference sequence). Between the trimmed V and J ends, which lost 9 bases and 4 bases, there was a span of 13 bases. The CDR3 is CASGTRLYNEQFF. CDR3 nucleotides: TGTGCCAGTGGGACAAGACTTTACAATGAGCAGTTCTTC.

The rearrangement links TRBV7-2 to TRBJ2-7; the match to TRBD1 covers 10 bases. V gave up 4 bases and J gave up 4 bases; unmatched junction bases: 7. The CDR3 runs to 15 residues. Germline CDR1 is SGHTA and CDR2 is FQGNSA. The CDR3 reads CASSYLPGQGYEQYF. CDR3 sequence (DNA): TGTGCCAGCAGCTACCTCCCGGGACAGGGGTACGAGCAGTACTTC.

V usage is TRBV9 and J usage is TRBJ2-3; unclear D gene. This CDR3 has 14 residues. The ends were cut back, 2 bases at V and 4 bases at J, with 11 bases in the middle. Germline V gene lookup returns CDR1 SGDLS and CDR2 YYNGEE. CDR3 sequence: CASSVTGIPDTQYF. CDR3 DNA sequence: TGTGCCAGCAGCGTTACTGGGATTCCAGATACGCAGTATTTT. Combining the CDR3 with reference TRBV9 and TRBJ2-3 gives the whole variable domain DSGVTQTPKHLITATGQRVTLRCSPRSGDLSVYWYQQSLDQGLQFLIQYYNGEERAKGNILERFSAQQFPDLHSELNLSSLELGDSALYFCASSVTGIPDTQYFGPGTRLTVL.

The gene calls are TRBV4-1 and TRBJ2-5; D uncertain. CDR1 and CDR2 (germline): MGHRA, YSYEKL. This CDR3 contains 13 residues. Trimming removed 0 bases at V and 5 bases at J, with 7 bases between. CDR3 in amino acids: CASSQENEETQYF. The CDR3 DNA sequence: TGCGCCAGCAGCCAAGAAAATGAGGAGACCCAGTACTTC.

The V gene is TRBV7-9, the J gene TRBJ2-1, with D perhaps matching TRBD1 or TRBD2 (6 bases each). V lost 5 bases and J 0 bases, leaving 11 bases between the germline ends. Germline CDR1 reads SEHNR; CDR2 reads FQNEAQ (reference sequence). The CDR3 spans 15 residues. CDR3 region: CASSRGENSYNEQFF. The CDR3 nucleotides read TGTGCCAGCAGCAGGGGGGAAAACTCCTACAATGAGCAGTTCTTC.

The chain carries TRBV29-1 and TRBJ1-1, with D unresolved. This CDR3 is built from 13 residues. V lost 4 bases and J 5 bases, leaving 14 bases between the germline ends. From germline, CDR1 is SQVTM and CDR2 ANQGSEA. CDR3 residues: CSVGDGSKTEAFF. The CDR3 region has the DNA TGCAGCGTTGGCGATGGGTCCAAAACTGAAGCTTTCTTT.

This clone was seen once. This chain joins TRBV7-2 and TRBJ1-4; no clear D. V lost 1 base and J lost 0, with 6 bases in between. The germline V gene encodes CDR1 SGHTA and CDR2 FQGNSA. The CDR3 totals 15 residues. The CDR3 sequence is CASSLGRATNEKLFF. The CDR3 DNA sequence: TGTGCCAGCAGCTTAGGACGGGCAACTAATGAAAAACTGTTTTTT. The full variable domain, rest sourced from reference TRBV7-2 and TRBJ1-4, is GAGVSQSPSNKVTEKGKDVELRCDPISGHTALYWYRQSLGQGLEFLIYFQGNSAPDKSGLPSDRFSAERTGGSVSTLTIQRTQQEDSAVYLCASSLGRATNEKLFFGSGTQLSVL.

The chain uses TRBV2 and TRBJ1-5; D ambiguous. Trimming left V 7 bases short and J 1 base short, with 11 bases between. This CDR3 comprises 14 residues. The germline V gene encodes CDR1 SNHLY and CDR2 FYNNEI. The CDR3 is CASTGGLSNQPQHF. The CDR3, as DNA: TGTGCCAGCACGGGCGGTTTAAGCAATCAGCCCCAGCATTTT.

In DNA, the CDR3 is TGCGCCAGCAGCCAAGGGACAGTGCTTAATTCACCCCTCCACTTT. Amino acids: CASSQGTVLNSPLHF. This chain joins TRBV4-3 and TRBJ1-6; possible D gene TRBD1, 6 bases. The CDR3 has 15 amino acids. Germline CDR1 is LGHNA and CDR2 is YSLEER. V was cut by 1 base and J by 6 bases, with 10 bases left in between.

The chain uses TRBV5-1 and TRBJ1-1, with D hard to call. V lost 1 base to trimming and J lost 1 base, with 8 bases between them. This CDR3 comprises 14 residues. CDR1 SGHRS and CDR2 YFSETQ come from the germline V gene. CDR3 protein: CASSLYSSNTEAFF. The CDR3 nucleotides read TGCGCCAGCAGCTTGTATTCCTCGAACACTGAAGCTTTCTTT.